The source of this TCR beta chain is a study of T cell responses to AZD1222 COVID-19 vaccine. Generated by immunoSEQ multiplex PCR, the TCRdb table keeps only in-frame clones and is missing some. The table lists about 160,000 clones, more than 80% of them singletons, with 6.9% in the top ten. This CDR3 region has 16 residues. The germline gives CDR1 KGHSH, CDR2 LQKENI. The V end was cut by 3 bases, the J end by 8 bases, with 21 bases between. The chain has TRBV18 and TRBJ2-3; D is perhaps TRBD1 or TRBD2 (6 bases each). The starting material was peripheral blood, obtained on day 0 of AZD1222 vaccination. This TCR was sampled from an adult in good health. The CDR3 here is CASSPTGADGFATQYF. CDR3 DNA: TGTGCCAGCTCACCGACGGGGGCAGACGGTTTTGCTACGCAGTATTTT.